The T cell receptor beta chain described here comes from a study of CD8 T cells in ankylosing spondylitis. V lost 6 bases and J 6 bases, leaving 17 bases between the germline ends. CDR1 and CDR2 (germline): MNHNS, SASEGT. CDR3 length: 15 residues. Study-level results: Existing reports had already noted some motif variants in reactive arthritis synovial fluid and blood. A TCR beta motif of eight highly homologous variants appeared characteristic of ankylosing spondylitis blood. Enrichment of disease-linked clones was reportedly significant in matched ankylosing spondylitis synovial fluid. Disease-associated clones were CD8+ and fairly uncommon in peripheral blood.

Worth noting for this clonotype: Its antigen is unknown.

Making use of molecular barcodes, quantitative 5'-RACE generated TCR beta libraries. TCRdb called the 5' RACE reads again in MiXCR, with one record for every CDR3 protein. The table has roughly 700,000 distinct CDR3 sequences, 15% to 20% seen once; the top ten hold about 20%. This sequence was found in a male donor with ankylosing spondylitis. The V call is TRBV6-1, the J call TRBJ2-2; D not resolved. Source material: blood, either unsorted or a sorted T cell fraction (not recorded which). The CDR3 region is CASSRMSGAAGELFF. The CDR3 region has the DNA TGTGCCAGCAGCAGAATGTCCGGTGCGGCCGGGGAGCTGTTTTTT.